This T cell receptor (beta chain) was recovered during a study of shared clonotypes between healthy human individuals. V lost 4 bases, J lost 3 bases, and 3 bases lay in between. Looked up from germline, CDR1 is WNHNN and CDR2 is SYGVQD (reference sequence). The CDR3 is made up of 12 amino acids. Clones were read by immunoSEQ multiplex PCR, and TCRdb kept only the in-frame ones, dropping some. Found here are hundreds of thousands of clones, approximately 79% of them singletons; the top ten hold around 1.6%. Sequencing was carried out using memory CD4+ T cells sorted from blood. Described subset: CD45RA-negative fraction. V is TRBV10-1 and J is TRBJ2-2; D unclear. This sequence was found in a young woman in good health. The CDR3 DNA reads TGCGCCAGCAGTGGAGACACCGGGGAGCTGTTTTTT. Residues: CASSGDTGELFF.